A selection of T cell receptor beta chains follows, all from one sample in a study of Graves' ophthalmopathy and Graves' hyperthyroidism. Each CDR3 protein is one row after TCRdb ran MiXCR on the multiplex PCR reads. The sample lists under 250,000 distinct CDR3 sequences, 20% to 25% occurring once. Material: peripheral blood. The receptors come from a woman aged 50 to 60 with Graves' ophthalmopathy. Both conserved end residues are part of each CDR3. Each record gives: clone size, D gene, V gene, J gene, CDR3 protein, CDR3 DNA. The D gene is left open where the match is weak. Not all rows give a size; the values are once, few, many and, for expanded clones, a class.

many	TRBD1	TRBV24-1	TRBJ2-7	CATSDPGQGLYEQYF	TGTGCCACCAGTGATCCGGGACAGGGGCTTTACGAGCAGTACTTC
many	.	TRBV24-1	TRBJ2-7	CATSARGDNEQYF	TGTGCCACCAGTGCCCGGGGGGACAACGAGCAGTACTTC
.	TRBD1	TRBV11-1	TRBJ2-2	CASSGGTGGSTGELFF	TGTGCCAGCAGCGGCGGGACAGGGGGCAGCACCGGGGAGCTGTTTTTT
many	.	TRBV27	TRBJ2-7	CASSLKQTYEQYF	TGTGCCAGCAGTTTAAAGCAGACCTACGAGCAGTACTTC
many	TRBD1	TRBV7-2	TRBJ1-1	CASGTGMNTEAFF	TGTGCCAGCGGGACAGGGATGAACACTGAAGCTTTCTTT
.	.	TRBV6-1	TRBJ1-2	CASAFGRTYGYTF	TGTGCCAGCGCCTTCGGGCGGACCTATGGCTACACCTTC
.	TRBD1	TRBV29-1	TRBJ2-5	CSVGQLQETQYF	TGCAGCGTGGGACAGCTCCAAGAGACCCAGTACTTC
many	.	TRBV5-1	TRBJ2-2	CASRATGGTGELFF	TGCGCCAGCAGGGCGACGGGTGGCACCGGGGAGCTGTTTTTT
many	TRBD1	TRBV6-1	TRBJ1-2	CASSDRGDYGYTF	TGTGCCAGCAGTGACAGGGGGGACTATGGCTACACCTTC
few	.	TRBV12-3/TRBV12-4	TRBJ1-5	CASSTARVRQPQRF	TGTGCCAGCAGCACGGCCAGGGTCCGTCAGCCCCAGCGTTTT